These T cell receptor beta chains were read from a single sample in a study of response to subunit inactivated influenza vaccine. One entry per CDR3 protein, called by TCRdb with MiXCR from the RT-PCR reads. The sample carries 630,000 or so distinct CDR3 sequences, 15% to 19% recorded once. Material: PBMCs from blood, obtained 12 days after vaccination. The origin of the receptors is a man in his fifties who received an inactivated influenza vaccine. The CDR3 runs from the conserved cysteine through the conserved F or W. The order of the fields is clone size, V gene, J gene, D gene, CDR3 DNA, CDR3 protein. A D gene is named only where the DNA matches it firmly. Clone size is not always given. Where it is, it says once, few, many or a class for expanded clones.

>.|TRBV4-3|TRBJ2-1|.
TGCGCCAGCAGCCAAGAAGGAGCCAGCGGCAGCTCCTACAATGAGCAGTTCTTC
CASSQEGASGSSYNEQFF
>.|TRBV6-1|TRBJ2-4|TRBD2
TGTGCCAGCAGTCCAGGACTAGCGGACATCAAAAACATTCAGTACTTC
CASSPGLADIKNIQYF
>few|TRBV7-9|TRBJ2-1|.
TGTGCCAGCAGCCTCAGTGGGGGCAGGGATGAGCAGTTCTTC
CASSLSGGRDEQFF
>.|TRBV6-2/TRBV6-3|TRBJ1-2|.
TGTGCCAGCAGTTACCGTTCGGGGTTTGGCTACACCTTC
CASSYRSGFGYTF
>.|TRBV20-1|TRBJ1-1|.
TGCAGTGCGACCCTCACACCGTCGAACACTGAAGCTTTCTTT
CSATLTPSNTEAFF
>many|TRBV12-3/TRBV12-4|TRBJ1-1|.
TGTGCCAGCAGTTTAGGGGGACAAAGAAACACTGAAGCTTTCTTT
CASSLGGQRNTEAFF
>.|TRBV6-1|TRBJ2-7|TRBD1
TGTGCCAGCAGCCCCACGGTCCCGGACAGGAGCTCCTACGAGCAGTACTTC
CASSPTVPDRSSYEQYF
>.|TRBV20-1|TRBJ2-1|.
TGCAGTGCTAGATGGGTAGGGGATGAGCAGTTCTTC
CSARWVGDEQFF
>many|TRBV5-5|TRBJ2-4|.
TGTGCCAGCAGCTTTACGGGGAGGGCCAAAAACATTCAGTACTTC
CASSFTGRAKNIQYF
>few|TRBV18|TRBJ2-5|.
TGTGCCAGCTCACCACCGATGCGACAAGAGACCCAGTACTTC
CASSPPMRQETQYF
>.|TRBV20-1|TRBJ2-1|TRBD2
TGCAGTGCTAGAGATCGCGGGAGGGTGTATGAGCAGTTCTTC
CSARDRGRVYEQFF
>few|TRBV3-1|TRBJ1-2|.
TGTGCCAGCAGCAACCGGGACCACTATGGCTACACCTTC
CASSNRDHYGYTF
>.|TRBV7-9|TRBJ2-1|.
TGTGCCAGCAGTTCCCCCCTAGCTTACAATGAGCAGTTCTTC
CASSSPLAYNEQFF
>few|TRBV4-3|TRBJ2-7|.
TGCGCCAGCAGCCAAGATCGGTCGGTGGAGCAGTACTTC
CASSQDRSVEQYF
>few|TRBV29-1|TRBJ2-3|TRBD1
TGCAGCGTCGGGCCCGGGACAGGAACAGATACGCAGTATTTT
CSVGPGTGTDTQYF
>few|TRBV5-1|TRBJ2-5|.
TGCGCCAGCAGCCACACCCGGGACGCCGGGACCCAGTACTTC
CASSHTRDAGTQYF
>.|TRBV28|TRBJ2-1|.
TGTGCCAGCAGTTTACAGCACTACAATGAGCAGTTCTTC
CASSLQHYNEQFF
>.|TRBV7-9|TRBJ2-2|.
TGTGCCAGCAGCTTAGACCGCGGCTTGGGCACCGGGGAGCTGTTTTTT
CASSLDRGLGTGELFF
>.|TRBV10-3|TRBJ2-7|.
TGTGCCATCAGTGAGGACCCGTCCCACGAGCAGTACTTC
CAISEDPSHEQYF
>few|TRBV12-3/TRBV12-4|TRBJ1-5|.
TGTGCCAGCAGCCGGGGTGGGGGACGCAATCAGCCCCAGCATTTT
CASSRGGGRNQPQHF
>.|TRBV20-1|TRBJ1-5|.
TGCAGTGCTTCACGGGGGGTCAATCAGCCCCAGCATTTT
CSASRGVNQPQHF
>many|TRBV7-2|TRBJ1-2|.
TGTGCCAGCAGCCAGCGGGTCTATGGCTACACCTTC
CASSQRVYGYTF
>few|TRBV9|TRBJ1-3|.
TGTGCCAGCAGCTCAGGGATTGGAAACACCATATATTTT
CASSSGIGNTIYF
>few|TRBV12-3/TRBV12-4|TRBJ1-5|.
TGTGCCAGCAGGCGGGGGACTAATCAGCCCCAGCATTTT
CASRRGTNQPQHF
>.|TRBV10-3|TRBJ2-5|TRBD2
TGTGCCATCAGTGTGGCGGGAGGGGAGACCCAGTACTTC
CAISVAGGETQYF
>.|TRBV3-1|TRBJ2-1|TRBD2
TGTGCCAGCAGCCAAGAACGGCTAGCGGGTAACAATGAGCAGTTCTTC
CASSQERLAGNNEQFF
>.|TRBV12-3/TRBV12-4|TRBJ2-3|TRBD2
TGTGCCAGCAGTCCCAGGACTAGCGGGAGCGCAGATACGCAGTATTTT
CASSPRTSGSADTQYF
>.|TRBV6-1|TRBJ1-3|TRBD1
TGTGCCAGCAGGGACAGGGGGACTGGAAACACCATATATTTT
CASRDRGTGNTIYF
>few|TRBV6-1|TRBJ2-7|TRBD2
TGTGCCAGCAGGAGAGGGACTAGCGGGAGCCCCACCTACGAGCAGTACTTC
CASRRGTSGSPTYEQYF
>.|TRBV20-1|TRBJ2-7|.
TGCAGTGCTAGAATATTAGCAGATTGGCAGGCCTACGAGCAGTACTTC
CSARILADWQAYEQYF
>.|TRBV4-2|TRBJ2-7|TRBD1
TGTGCCAGCAGCCAAGGGGACAGGGATCATGAGCAGTACTTC
CASSQGDRDHEQYF